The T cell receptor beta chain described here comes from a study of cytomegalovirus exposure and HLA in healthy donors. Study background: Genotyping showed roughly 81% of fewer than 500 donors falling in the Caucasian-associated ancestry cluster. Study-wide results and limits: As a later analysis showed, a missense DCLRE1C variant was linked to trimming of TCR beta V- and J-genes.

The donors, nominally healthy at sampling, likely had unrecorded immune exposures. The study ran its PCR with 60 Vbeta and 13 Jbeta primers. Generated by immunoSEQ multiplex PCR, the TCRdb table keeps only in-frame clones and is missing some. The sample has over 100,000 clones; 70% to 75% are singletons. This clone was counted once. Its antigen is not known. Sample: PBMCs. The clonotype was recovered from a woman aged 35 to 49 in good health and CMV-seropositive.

The CDR3 coding sequence is TGTGCCATCAGGGGGACAGGGGCAAACACTGAAGCTTTCTTT. Its protein product is CAIRGTGANTEAFF. The chain couples TRBV10-3 to TRBJ1-1; 10 bases align to TRBD1. V lost 6 bases and J lost 2; bases outside the gene matches: 3. The germline V gene has CDR1 ENHRY and CDR2 SYGVKD. The CDR3 covers 14 residues.